Each of the 31 T cell receptor beta chains below was sequenced from the same sample in a study of shared clonotypes between healthy human individuals. The protocol was immunoSEQ multiplex PCR, while the TCRdb copy is restricted to in-frame clones and leaves out a portion. The sample yields 2,500,000 or so clones, approximately 94% seen once. Sequenced: naive CD4+ T cells from PBMCs. Subset described: CD45RA+ positively selected. These receptors were taken from a man aged 18-30 years in good health. Some clones in this sample may be carry-over from other donors' samples.

The chain uses TRBV6-5 and TRBJ1-1, with D possibly being TRBD1 (6 bases). The V gene lost 5 bases and the J gene lost 1 base, with 14 bases spanning the gap. Germline CDR1 and CDR2: MNHEY and SVGAGI. This CDR3 spans 15 amino acids. CDR3 sequence (DNA): TGTGCCAGCAGTGCCACCGGGACACCGAACACTGAAGCTTTCTTT. Its protein is CASSATGTPNTEAFF.

The J gene is TRBJ1-1, the V gene TRBV9; TRBD1 matches 10 bases. The CDR3 has 15 residues. With V trimmed by 4 bases and J by 5 bases, 8 bases remained unmatched. The germline CDR1 and CDR2 sequences are SGDLS and YYNGEE. This CDR3 is CASSLRDRGSTEAFF. The CDR3 bases are TGTGCCAGCAGCCTCCGGGACAGGGGTTCGACTGAAGCTTTCTTT.

This clone was observed a single time. DNA for the CDR3: TGCGCCAGCAGCCAAGATCCCCCCAGCACTGAGCAGTTCTTC. This gives the protein CASSQDPPSTEQFF. J is TRBJ2-1 and V is TRBV4-3; D is unresolved. This CDR3 has 14 residues. Trimming removed 0 bases from V and 9 bases from J, with 12 bases in between. Germline V gives CDR1 LGHNA, CDR2 YSLEER.

V usage is TRBV19 and J usage is TRBJ2-7; TRBD1 matches 10 bases. Germline V gene data show CDR1 as LNHDA and CDR2 as SQIVND (reference sequence). The CDR3 is 16 residues long. V lost 4 bases, J lost 2 bases, and 8 bases stayed unmatched. CDR3 protein: CASSTKGDRGAYEQYF. The CDR3 bases are TGTGCCAGTAGTACCAAGGGGGACAGGGGAGCCTACGAGCAGTACTTC.

The rearrangement joins TRBV29-1 to TRBJ2-3; TRBD1 aligns across 10 bases. The CDR3 is 13 amino acids. Trimming took 4 bases from V and 6 from J; bases not matched to a gene: 4. Germline-derived CDR1 and CDR2 are SQVTM and ANQGSEA. CDR3: CSVGDRGYDTQYF. The DNA for the CDR3 is TGCAGCGTTGGGGACAGGGGTTACGATACGCAGTATTTT.

The chain has TRBV9 and TRBJ2-5; D tentatively fits TRBD1 or TRBD2 (5 bases each). V lost 5 bases, J lost 5 bases, and 10 bases lay in between. This CDR3 comprises 12 residues. CDR1 and CDR2 (germline): SGDLS, YYNGEE. CDR3 region: CASRGEGETQYF. The CDR3 DNA reads TGTGCCAGCAGGGGCGAGGGGGAGACCCAGTACTTC.

In its sample, this clone was seen once. V usage is TRBV28 and J usage is TRBJ1-3; 10 nucleotides align to TRBD1. The germline CDR1 and CDR2 sequences are MDHEN and SYDVKM. Losses at the gene ends were 5 bases for V and 1 base for J; bases not matched to a gene: 11. The CDR3 spans 18 residues. CDR3 amino acids: CASSPTPGQGNSGNTIYF. In DNA form, the CDR3 reads TGTGCCAGCAGTCCGACCCCGGGACAGGGGAATTCTGGAAACACCATATATTTT.

The gene calls are TRBV7-3 and TRBJ2-1, with 8 bases that match TRBD2. The germline CDR1 and CDR2 sequences are SGHTA and FQGTGA. This CDR3 comprises 16 residues. The junction had 6 bases not matched to a gene; V was cut back by 3 bases and J by 2 bases. The CDR3 region is CASSLSGRGTYNEQFF. The CDR3 nucleotides are TGTGCCAGCAGCTTGAGCGGGAGAGGGACCTACAATGAGCAGTTCTTC.

The count of this clone is one. J is TRBJ2-7 and V is TRBV6-1; no reliable D call. Germline loops: CDR1 MNHNS, CDR2 SASEGT. The CDR3 loop spans 13 amino acids. V was clipped by 2 bases and J by 4 bases, with 9 bases between them. CDR3 bases: TGTGCCAGCAGTGAATTTCTGGGTTACGAGCAGTACTTC. This gives the protein CASSEFLGYEQYF.

The CDR3 region is CSVGRTDFYGYTF. In DNA form, the CDR3 reads TGCAGCGTAGGGAGGACAGACTTCTATGGCTACACCTTC. This sequence joins TRBV29-1 and TRBJ1-2, with D perhaps matching TRBD1 (6 bases). The V gene's germline CDR1 is SQVTM and CDR2 ANQGSEA. Deletions cut 6 bases from V and 4 bases from J, with 15 bases between. This CDR3 is 13 amino acids long.

As regards this clone: Other DNA sequences in this specimen translate into the identical CDR3. The V and J genes are TRBV7-9 and TRBJ2-5; no reliable D call. Germline assignment: CDR1 SEHNR and CDR2 FQNEAQ (reference sequence). The CDR3 sequence is 12 residues long. V lost 3 bases and J 1 base, leaving 3 bases between the germline ends. In DNA form, the CDR3 reads TGTGCCAGCAGCTTTGCCCAAGAGACCCAGTACTTC. It is translated as CASSFAQETQYF.

This clone was counted a single time. An end of the junction differs from the germline gene, which may be a read error. The chain links TRBV27 to TRBJ2-7; D not certain. The CDR3 contains 12 residues. CDR1 is MNHEY and CDR2 is SMNVEV in the germline V gene (reference sequence). In nucleotides, the CDR3 is TGTGCCAGCAGTTTCGCCGATGGCGAGGAGTACTTC. Its translation: CASSFADGEEYF.

This chain uses TRBV9 with TRBJ2-7; tentatively, D is TRBD2 (5 bases). This CDR3 comprises 15 residues. The V gene's germline CDR1 is SGDLS and CDR2 YYNGEE. Trimming took 4 bases from V and 6 from J, leaving 20 bases between them. The CDR3 DNA sequence: TGTGCCAGCAGCCCTATGGGAGTCAAAGGAGTCGAGCAGTACTTC. Amino acid sequence: CASSPMGVKGVEQYF.

The table lists this clone with a count of one. The J gene is TRBJ2-5, the V gene TRBV5-1; D is unclear. The CDR3 covers 12 residues. Germline V CDR1 and CDR2: SGHRS, YFSETQ. The V end was cut by 6 bases, the J end by 1 base, with 7 bases between. In DNA form, the CDR3 reads TGCGCCAGCAACTACCCCCAAGAGACCCAGTACTTC. As protein: CASNYPQETQYF.

CDR3 sequence (DNA): TGTGCCAGCAGCGTAGAGAGCGGGATCTACAATGAGCAGTTCTTC. As protein: CASSVESGIYNEQFF. The chain couples TRBV9 to TRBJ2-1; TRBD2 agrees at 7 bases. The length of the CDR3 is 15 residues. Germline V gene data show CDR1 as SGDLS and CDR2 as YYNGEE. After removal of 0 bases from V and 3 bases from J, the junction contained 3 bases not matched to a gene.

This sequence joins TRBV7-2 and TRBJ2-7, with TRBD2 matching 9 bases. This CDR3 contains 16 residues. Germline loops: CDR1 SGHTA, CDR2 FQGNSA. The J segment lost 6 bases and the V segment lost 4 bases, leaving 13 bases of the junction unmatched. The CDR3 spells CASSSPEAGGHGEQYF. The CDR3 region has the DNA TGTGCCAGCAGCTCCCCTGAAGCGGGAGGTCACGGCGAGCAGTACTTC.

Regarding this clone: Other nucleotide sequences in the sample specify the same CDR3. The rearrangement uses TRBV18 and TRBJ2-3; 7 bases fit TRBD2. V shed 3 bases and J 5 bases; nucleotides not matched to a gene: 2. Germline CDR1 is KGHSH and CDR2 is LQKENI. This CDR3 has 13 amino acids. The CDR3 region has the DNA TGTGCCAGCTCACCTGGGAGGGAAGATACGCAGTATTTT. Translating gives CASSPGREDTQYF.

This sequence joins TRBV7-2 and TRBJ2-3; the D call may be TRBD1 or TRBD2 (6 bases each). V was clipped by 5 bases and J by 5 bases, with 20 bases between them. The V gene's germline CDR1 is SGHTA and CDR2 FQGNSA. This CDR3 is 16 amino acids long. This CDR3 is CASSPDIVRGGDTQYF. CDR3 nucleotide sequence: TGTGCCAGCAGCCCCGACATCGTCAGGGGAGGAGATACGCAGTATTTT.

The V and J genes are TRBV6-5 and TRBJ1-2; D is perhaps TRBD1 (5 bases). The ends were cut back, 1 base at V and 13 bases at J, with 19 bases in the middle. This CDR3 has 14 residues. Germline V CDR1 and CDR2: MNHEY, SVGAGI. For the CDR3, the DNA is TGTGCCAGCAGTTACTACTCGGGGCTGACCGACCGCACCTTC. Encoded protein: CASSYYSGLTDRTF.

Comments on this clone: The same CDR3 arises from other DNA sequences in this sample as well. This sequence joins TRBV7-7 and TRBJ2-1, with 7 bases identical to TRBD2. This CDR3 has 12 residues. The germline gives CDR1 SSHAT, CDR2 FNYEAQ (reference sequence). The junction had 1 base not matched to a gene; V was cut back by 2 bases and J by 9 bases. The CDR3 nucleotides read TGTGCCAGCAGCTTATCGGGGGGTGAGCAGTTCTTC. It codes for CASSLSGGEQFF.

This chain joins TRBV2 and TRBJ2-2, with TRBD1 matching 7 bases. The CDR3 is 14 residues long. The V segment lost 3 bases and the J segment 8 bases; nucleotides outside the gene matches: 6. Germline CDR1 SNHLY, CDR2 FYNNEI. CDR3 bases: TGTGCCAGCAGTGACCAGGGGGTTAGAGGGGAGCTGTTTTTT. The encoded protein is CASSDQGVRGELFF.

The chain couples TRBV28 to TRBJ2-3; unclear D gene. CDR1 is MDHEN and CDR2 is SYDVKM in the germline V gene. Trimming removed 6 bases at V and 4 bases at J, with 14 bases between. The CDR3 sequence is 14 residues long. CDR3 nucleotide sequence: TGTGCCAGCAGCAGCTCTGGAGCCCCAGATACGCAGTATTTT. Protein product: CASSSSGAPDTQYF.

A few counts support this clone. The genes are TRBV30 and TRBJ1-1; TRBD1 might be the D (6 bases). Germline lookup yields CDR1 GTSNPN and CDR2 SVGIG (reference sequence). The V end lost 1 base, the J end lost 11 bases, and 11 bases lay between the germline ends. The CDR3 has 11 amino acids. The DNA for the CDR3 is TGTGCCTGGAGTGGAGGGGGAGGGGCTTTCTTT. Translating gives CAWSGGGGAFF.

The V call is TRBV5-1, the J call TRBJ2-2; 10 bases match TRBD2. The CDR3 sequence is 14 residues long. Germline V CDR1 and CDR2: SGHRS, YFSETQ. Trimming took 8 bases from V and 5 from J; bases not matched to a gene: 6. CDR3 region: CASQREGATGELFF. CDR3 nucleotides: TGCGCCAGTCAGCGGGAGGGTGCTACCGGGGAGCTGTTTTTT.

The chain has TRBV6-1 and TRBJ2-2; D is uncertain. Per the germline V gene, CDR1 is MNHNS and CDR2 is SASEGT. The CDR3 has 15 amino acids. With 2 bases removed from V and 6 bases from J, the gap between germline ends came to 13 bases. In nucleotides, the CDR3 is TGTGCCAGCAGTGAACATGGAGCGCTGGCCGGGGAGCTGTTTTTT. Its translation is CASSEHGALAGELFF.

The CDR3: CASSYSSVTRYEQYF. CDR3 DNA sequence: TGTGCCAGCAGTTACTCGTCTGTGACACGCTACGAGCAGTACTTC. The rearrangement links TRBV6-5 to TRBJ2-7; unclear D gene. Trimming pared 0 bases from V and 3 bases from J, leaving 12 bases between. The CDR3 covers 15 residues. CDR1 is MNHEY, CDR2 SVGAGI, per germline.

The gene calls are TRBV9 and TRBJ2-5, with a possible D match to TRBD1 (6 bases). V gave up 0 bases and J gave up 5 bases, with 11 bases separating them. Germline V gene sequence: CDR1 SGDLS, CDR2 YYNGEE. This CDR3 contains 14 residues. CDR3 DNA sequence: TGTGCCAGCAGCGTAGGGGGGCAATCCGAGACCCAGTACTTC. Encoded protein: CASSVGGQSETQYF.

This clone was seen only a few times. This sample includes further DNA sequences coding for the same CDR3. This chain joins TRBV28 and TRBJ1-2; D gene unclear. This CDR3 has 12 amino acids. Germline assignment: CDR1 MDHEN and CDR2 SYDVKM. Trimming took off 5 bases at V and 4 bases at J, with 8 bases between the two ends. As DNA, the CDR3 is TGTGCCAGCAGTCTCAATGGCTATGGCTACACCTTC. Protein: CASSLNGYGYTF.

J is TRBJ2-6 and V is TRBV18; D gene ambiguous. Germline V lookup: CDR1 KGHSH, CDR2 LQKENI. The CDR3 has 16 residues. V was pared by 1 base and J by 0 bases, with 7 bases between. The CDR3 coding sequence is TGTGCCAGCTCACCACGGCGACCCTCTGGGGCCAACGTCCTGACTTTC. Amino acids: CASSPRRPSGANVLTF.

This sequence joins TRBV28 and TRBJ1-3; D is ambiguous. Trimming removed 1 base from V and 1 base from J, with 20 bases in between. The CDR3 has 19 amino acids. Looked up from germline, CDR1 is MDHEN and CDR2 is SYDVKM. CDR3 amino acids: CASSLLAFGVGVSGNTIYF. The CDR3 nucleotides read TGTGCCAGCAGTTTATTAGCGTTTGGGGTAGGAGTTTCTGGAAACACCATATATTTT.

V gene TRBV7-3 combines with J gene TRBJ2-5; D gene unclear. The CDR3 runs 13 residues. From germline, CDR1 is SGHTA and CDR2 FQGTGA. V was shortened by 5 bases and J by 5 bases, with 12 bases between the two germline ends. In nucleotides, the CDR3 is TGTGCCAGCAGCCTAGGGAAGGGCGAGACCCAGTACTTC. Translated, it gives CASSLGKGETQYF. Drawing the rest from reference TRBV7-3 and TRBJ2-5, the complete variable domain is GAGVSQTPSNKVTEKGKYVELRCDPISGHTALYWYRQSLGQGPEFLIYFQGTGAADDSGLPNDRFFAVRPEGSVSTLKIQRTERGDSAVYLCASSLGKGETQYFGPGTRLLVL.